This T cell receptor (beta chain) comes out of a study of CD4 T cell repertoires in COVID-19. The repertoire was sequenced with immunoSEQ multiplex PCR; TCRdb's copy has only in-frame clones and lacks some. The sample holds about 75,000 clones, about 83% seen once. Germline V gene data show CDR1 as SEHNR and CDR2 as FQNEAQ (reference sequence). The CDR3 covers 14 residues. The junction had 7 bases not matched to a gene; V was cut back by 5 bases and J by 7 bases. Findings of the study overall: Suggested intraclonal diversification: top SARS-CoV-2-reactive clonotypes appeared in two or three memory subsets. SARS-CoV and/or HKU1 spike cultures shared between 7 and 25% of SARS-CoV-2 clonotypes.

This clone was seen a few times. Its cognate antigen is unknown. The chain joins TRBV7-9 to TRBJ1-2, with TRBD1 identical over 10 bases. The clonotype originates from a human donor who had COVID-19. The input for sequencing was CD4+ T cells from peripheral blood, taken after recovery from COVID-19. The CDR3 here is CASSPRQGAVGYTF. CDR3 DNA: TGTGCCAGCAGCCCCCGACAGGGGGCGGTTGGCTACACCTTC.